This entry concerns a single T cell receptor (beta chain). Its antigen is currently unknown. Germline and junction disagree at one end, which may indicate a read error. These data come from a study of T cell responses to AZD1222 COVID-19 vaccine. Using immunoSEQ multiplex PCR, the repertoire was profiled, and TCRdb retains in-frame clones only, with some absent. The sample includes 70,000 to 90,000 clones, approximately 82% of them seen just once. Whole-study results and caveats: Only a handful of people who got AZD1222 tested seropositive at baseline. After the peak T cell response, and only then, were repertoires sampled. Increased Spike-specific TCR breadth and depth were observed after two AZD1222 doses.

The sequence was collected from an adult in good health. Specimen: peripheral blood, collected on day 0 of AZD1222 vaccination.

The CDR3 DNA reads TGTGCCAGCAGAAGGGTAGAGGCCCAGTACTTC. Amino acids: CASRRVEAQYF. This sequence joins TRBV6-5 and TRBJ2-5; no definite D call. In germline, CDR1 is MNHEY, CDR2 SVGAGI. The CDR3 runs to 11 residues.